One T cell receptor beta chain is described in this entry. Its antigen is as yet unknown. While the first cohort had several hundred subjects, the donors belonged to the separate validation cohort of over a hundred subjects. The sample belongs to a study of cytomegalovirus exposure and HLA in healthy donors. Study conclusions and caveats: Cytomegalovirus association was listed for about 180 TCR beta chains. In vitro work confirmed that a few CMV-associated chains recognize CMV antigens.

TCRdb's table, derived via immunoSEQ multiplex PCR, lists solely in-frame clones and lacks some. Found here are approximately 97,000 clones, roughly 92% of them singletons; the top ten hold about 1%. The sequencing input was PBMCs. The receptor comes from a woman younger than 45 in good health and CMV-seropositive.

The CDR3: CASSQGTGPDDQPQHF. CDR3 sequence (DNA): TGTGCCAGCAGCCAAGGCACAGGGCCAGACGATCAGCCCCAGCATTTT. The chain links TRBV4-2 to TRBJ1-5; the D gene is possibly TRBD1 (6 bases). The CDR3 has 16 amino acids. The germline V gene has CDR1 LGHNA and CDR2 YNFKEQ. The V end lost 1 base, the J end lost 5 bases, and 15 bases lay between the germline ends.